Here is one TCR beta chain with its context. Its antigen is currently not known. No base quality information exists; no much larger clone differs at one position. The source of the sample is a study of human versus mouse CDR3 diversity and MHC coevolution (dated by TCRdb to the late 2010s). General notes on the study: According to reports, the immunoSEQ assay detects one in 200,000 T cells and minimizes multiplex PCR amplification bias. Across mouse and human samples, the number of valid reads per sample ranged from about 0.6 x 10^7 to 1.7 x 10^7. The human cohort was made up of three healthy volunteer blood donors, who at collection were aged 30 to 40, 40 to 49 and 60 to 70, one donor in each range. Human naive CD4 T cell repertoires served as a reference for TCR selection on multiple MHC II alleles, compared against human-TCR-locus transgenic mice with single MHC II. On the study overall, not on this receptor specifically: Among all compared groups, two of the three human donors had the lowest clonal inequality scores. iCHAO1 estimates gave humans the largest TCR beta repertoire, approximately 1.7 million clonotypes, attributed likely to selection by multiple MHC II molecules. On average, more CDR3 deletions and insertions were observed in humans than in mice, indicating greater exonuclease and TdT activity. Because human T cells were selected on six or seven MHC II alleles, repertoire diversity in humans and mice was not considered directly comparable.

Fluorescence-activated cell sorting was used to pull naive CD4 T cells, meaning cells that were CD45RO-negative and CD62L-positive, out of the PBMCs. From each donor, about 49 ml of fresh peripheral blood was taken, and Ficoll density centrifugation was then used to isolate PBMCs. Cells were sorted on a FACSAria III instrument, and every sample had a purity above 90%. The V end gives up 3 bases and the J end 5 bases, leaving 3 bases in the junction not matched to a gene. The CDR3 numbers 14 residues from cysteine through phenylalanine. Only CDR3 DNA remains: 42 bases, in frame from the first base. Reading the germline V gene gives CDR1 SGHRS and CDR2 YFSETQ. The QIAGEN blood and tissue kit was used to extract genomic DNA from the sorted cells, and that DNA was then quantified on a NanoDrop 1000. The immunoSEQ platform deep sequenced and quantified TCR alpha and beta chains by multiplex PCR of genomic DNA. The study's own analysis went as follows. IMGT gene and region definitions were used to annotate TCR sequences. Out-of-frame rearrangements were taken as a proxy for the preselection repertoire and were compared with in-frame clonotypes. The iCHAO1 estimator provided with the immunoSEQ platform was used to estimate repertoire size. A Gini index based on the Lorenz curve was applied to in-frame amino acid clonotypes to measure clonal inequality. The intersect function in the R package tcR was used to count shared clonotypes, while the Jaccard index served to score similarity. The R prcomp function was used without normalization to run principal component analysis of V, J and V-J usage frequencies. TCRdb holds this immuneACCESS table with in-frame rearrangements only. Some clones are missing; in checked studies, unresolved V genes explain under half, and the rest has no known cause. The DNA was the basis for D and trimming; V, J and clone size are from that table. In this sample the table shows roughly 81,000 clones, 90% to 95% of which occur a single time. Approximately 1.5% of the sample is in the top ten clones.

The V and J genes are TRBV5-1 and TRBJ2-1; TRBD2 matches 9 bases in the middle. The sequence was collected from a person aged 25 to 69 in good health. Sequenced sample: naive CD4+ T cells from blood. The cell subset or site label, read with the paper, signifies: CD45RO-negative CD62L-positive naive CD4 T cells. The nucleotide sequence is TGCGCCAGCAGCTCCGGGACTAGCAACAATGAGCAGTTCTTC. This codes for CASSSGTSNNEQFF.